This TCR beta chain is from a study of T-cell reconstitution after alpha-beta-depleted transplantation in children. In germline, CDR1 is SGDLS, CDR2 YYNGEE. This CDR3 is 14 amino acids long. Trimming removed 0 bases from V and 4 bases from J, with 10 bases in between. This clonotype was observed a few times. Researchers prepared the TCRbeta library using unique molecular identifiers, the study reports. TCRdb processed the PCR reads anew with MiXCR; each CDR3 protein has one entry. Among about 360,000 distinct CDR3 sequences, about an eighth were seen once, and the ten largest hold 4% to 5.5%. The gene calls are TRBV9 and TRBJ1-2; TRBD1 might be the D (5 bases). The input for sequencing was PBMCs, taken from the stem cell graft. The sequence derives from a human donor who donated a stem cell graft to a child with Fanconi anemia. This chain's CDR3 is CASSVGRQSYGYTF. The CDR3 nucleotides read TGTGCCAGCAGCGTAGGGAGACAGTCCTATGGCTACACCTTC.